This T cell receptor beta chain was sequenced for a study of T cells in Graves' hyperthyroidism and ophthalmopathy. Study observations and caveats: Prediction of ophthalmopathy progression came a median around 6.1 months pre-onset.

A note on this clonotype: Its antigen is not known.

Amplified regions were TCR beta CDR3 sequences from RNA transcripts. With the HTBI primer set, the TCR CDR3 went through a first round of RT-PCR. MiXCR, applied by TCRdb to the multiplex PCR reads, yields one record per CDR3 protein. The table shows some 500,000 distinct CDR3 sequences, with around 15% occurring only once. V dropped 12 bases and J dropped 4; count of bases not matched to a gene: 7. The V gene's germline CDR1 is KGHDR and CDR2 SFDVKD. The CDR3 totals 12 residues. Patients between 18 and 65 years old had hyperthyroidism, newly diagnosed and lasting under 2 months. Based on clinical symptoms, serum thyroxine and TRAb, thyroid ultrasound and orbital computed tomography, diagnoses were reached.

This chain connects TRBV24-1 to TRBJ2-7; 8 nucleotides match TRBD1. The sample comprised blood. The TCR sequence derives from a woman aged 18-29 years with Graves' hyperthyroidism. The CDR3 loop reads CAPGQGAYEQYF. The CDR3 DNA reads as TGTGCCCCCGGGCAGGGGGCGTACGAGCAGTACTTC.